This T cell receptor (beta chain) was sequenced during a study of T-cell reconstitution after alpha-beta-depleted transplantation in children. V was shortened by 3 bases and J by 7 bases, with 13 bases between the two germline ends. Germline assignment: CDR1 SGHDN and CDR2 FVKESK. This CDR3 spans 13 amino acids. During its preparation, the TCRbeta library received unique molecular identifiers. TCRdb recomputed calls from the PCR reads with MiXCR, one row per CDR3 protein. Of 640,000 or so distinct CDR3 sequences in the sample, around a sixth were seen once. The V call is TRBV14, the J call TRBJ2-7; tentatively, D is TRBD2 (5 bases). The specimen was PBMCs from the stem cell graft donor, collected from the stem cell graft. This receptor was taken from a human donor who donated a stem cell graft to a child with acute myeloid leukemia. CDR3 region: CASSQLWPGEQYF. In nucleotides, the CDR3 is TGTGCCAGCAGCCAGCTTTGGCCGGGAGAGCAGTACTTC.